The entry that follows covers one T cell receptor (beta chain) sequence. What it recognizes is unknown. At one boundary the junction diverges from the germline segment, which might be a read error. The use of genomic DNA as template underpinned the TCR beta VDJ and CDR3 profiling. TCRdb passed the reads through MiXCR, listing each CDR3 protein once. The repertoire holds 190,000 or so distinct CDR3 sequences, with around 60% as singletons. The data derive from a study of CD8+CD57+ T cells in acquired aplastic anemia. About the research overall: Read counts for CD4+ cells (from healthy donors) averaged around 10 million.

Whole-study findings and limits: A significant difference in CD8+ Simpson's diversity between patients and controls was not found.

The CDR3 contains 12 residues. The V gene's germline CDR1 is DFQATT and CDR2 SNEGSKA (reference sequence). Sequencing input: sorted CD4+, CD8+, or CD8+CD57+ T cells (not recorded which) from PBMCs. This receptor was identified in a human donor in good health. The V call is TRBV20-1, the J call TRBJ2-5, with D possibly TRBD1 on 7 matching bases. The CDR3 is CSAKPGGGIADF. The CDR3 DNA reads TGCAGTGCCAAGCCTGGAGGGGGCATAGCGGATTTC.